This T cell receptor (beta chain) was identified in a study of blood T cell repertoires in COVID-19. About the study: The origin of the acute and convalescent COVID-19 samples was the United States, Italy and Spain. Sample material is recorded as cDNA or gDNA derived from T cells, B-cell-depleted T cells, or PBMCs.

The V end lost 1 base, the J end lost 6 bases, and 13 bases lay between the germline ends. There are 16 residues in the CDR3. Germline CDR1 SEHNR, CDR2 FQNEAQ (reference sequence). The method was immunoSEQ multiplex PCR; TCRdb's version includes in-frame clones alone and lacks a portion of them. Of about 58,000 clones in the sample, 65% to 90% are singletons; the top ten hold about 9.4%. Source material: peripheral blood. This receptor was obtained from a man aged 45 to 65 with COVID-19, enrolled during active disease. The gene calls are TRBV7-9 and TRBJ1-6; possibly TRBD1 for D (6 bases). CDR3 protein: CASSLVTGTSNSPLHF. For the CDR3, the DNA is TGTGCCAGCAGCTTAGTCACAGGGACGAGTAATTCACCCCTCCACTTT.